These 24 T cell receptor beta chains originate from one sample sequenced in a study of blood T cell repertoires in COVID-19 (dated by TCRdb to between 2020 and 2021). To prepare the library, the immunoSEQ multiplex PCR assay was applied. TCRdb took this table from immuneACCESS and kept in-frame rearrangements with V and J called. Such tables lack part of the clones; where checked against another copy, unresolved V genes explain under half of the gap, and the rest is unexplained. This sample holds around 40,000 clones; 75% to 95% were observed only once. The top ten clones comprise roughly 6% of the sample. Sample: peripheral blood. The receptor source for this set is a woman over 75 with acute or convalescent COVID-19.

The gene calls are TRBV5-5 and TRBJ1-2; TRBD1 is a possible D gene (5 bases). CDR3 length equals 13 residues. Trimming took 4 bases from V and 6 from J, leaving 13 bases between them. Per germline, CDR1 SGHKS and CDR2 YYEKEE (reference sequence). For the CDR3, the DNA is TGTGCCAGCAGCCCCGACAGCCTGGATGGCTACACCTTC. Amino acid sequence: CASSPDSLDGYTF.

In its sample, this clone was seen once. The rearrangement uses TRBV6-6 and TRBJ1-2; 7 nucleotides agree with TRBD1. Germline values: CDR1 MNHNY, CDR2 SVGAGI (reference sequence). This CDR3 comprises 14 residues. Trimming at V came to 7 bases and at J to 3 bases, leaving 8 bases not matched to a gene. CDR3 in DNA: TGTGCCAGCACCGTCCAAGGGACAGACTATGGCTACACCTTC. Translation gives CASTVQGTDYGYTF.

The chain combines TRBV7-8 with TRBJ1-2; 10 bases agree with TRBD1. Trimming took 5 bases from V and 3 from J; bases not matched to a gene: 6. This CDR3 region has 15 residues. The germline CDR1 and CDR2 sequences are SGHVS and FQNEAQ. CDR3 protein: CASSRTTGGDYGYTF. The CDR3 nucleotides are TGTGCCAGCAGCAGAACGACAGGGGGCGACTATGGCTACACCTTC. Complete variable domain (other parts from reference TRBV7-8 and TRBJ1-2): GAGVSQSPRYKVAKRGQDVALRCDPISGHVSLFWYQQALGQGPEFLTYFQNEAQLDKSGLPSDRFFAERPEGSVSTLKIQRTQQEDSAVYLCASSRTTGGDYGYTFGSGTRLTVV.

The rearrangement uses TRBV6-5 and TRBJ1-2; the match to TRBD1 covers 8 bases. Germline assignment: CDR1 MNHEY and CDR2 SVGAGI. The CDR3 spans 12 residues. J gave up 2 bases and V 10 bases, and 3 bases lay outside the gene matches. CDR3 coding DNA: TGTGCCACGAGACAGGGGAACTATGGCTACACCTTC. Translating gives CATRQGNYGYTF.

The gene calls are TRBV5-1 and TRBJ1-1, with 11 bases aligning to TRBD1. The CDR3 contains 15 residues. After removal of 5 bases from V and 4 bases from J, the junction contained 7 bases not matched to a gene. The germline V gene has CDR1 SGHRS and CDR2 YFSETQ. The CDR3 bases are TGCGCCAGCAGGACCGGGACAGGGGGTTTCACTGAAGCTTTCTTT. Its translation: CASRTGTGGFTEAFF.

CDR3 DNA sequence: TGTGCCAGCAGCTTGAGAAGACAGGGGGTTCGGTATGGCTACACCTTC. Its translation is CASSLRRQGVRYGYTF. The V call is TRBV5-6, the J call TRBJ1-2; 9 bases map to TRBD1. Unmatched junction bases numbered 9, after V lost 1 base and J lost 5 bases. The CDR3 extends over 16 amino acids. In germline, CDR1 is SGHDT, CDR2 YYEEEE.

J is TRBJ1-1 and V is TRBV5-1; D unclear. Germline V gene data show CDR1 as SGHRS and CDR2 as YFSETQ. CDR3 length equals 13 residues. The V end was cut by 0 bases, the J end by 3 bases, with 6 bases between. In DNA form, the CDR3 reads TGCGCCAGCAGCTTGGACCAGGACACTGAAGCTTTCTTT. It codes for CASSLDQDTEAFF.

This clone was seen a single time. The chain combines TRBV2 with TRBJ1-6; possible D gene TRBD1, 6 bases. V lost 4 bases and J lost 12, with 16 bases in between. This CDR3 spans 14 amino acids. CDR1 is SNHLY, CDR2 FYNNEI, per germline. The CDR3 nucleotides are TGTGCCAGCAGTGGCCAAAGCAGGGGAATACCCCTCCACTTT. This gives the protein CASSGQSRGIPLHF.

J is TRBJ2-7 and V is TRBV20-1; 7 nucleotides match TRBD1. The CDR3 contains 19 residues. V gave up 3 bases and J gave up 1 base; unmatched junction bases: 21. Germline V gives CDR1 DFQATT, CDR2 SNEGSKA (reference sequence). The CDR3, as DNA: TGCAGTGCTAGTCGAACCAACTTTGTGGACAGGCGGTTTTCCTACGAGCAGTACTTC. Translated, it gives CSASRTNFVDRRFSYEQYF.

This chain connects TRBV4-2 to TRBJ1-2; the D gene is possibly TRBD1 (6 bases). Germline V gene data show CDR1 as LGHNA and CDR2 as YNFKEQ. CDR3 length: 14 residues. Deletions cut 0 bases from V and 4 bases from J, with 9 bases between. The CDR3 bases are TGTGCCAGCAGCCAAGATGTACAGGGCTATGGCTACACCTTC. Translation gives CASSQDVQGYGYTF.

The J gene is TRBJ2-1, the V gene TRBV6-2 or TRBV6-3, with 8 nucleotides matching TRBD1. Germline V gene sequence: CDR1 MNHEY, CDR2 SVGEGT. With V trimmed by 6 bases and J by 6 bases, 7 bases remained unmatched. This CDR3 has 14 residues. The CDR3 nucleotides are TGTGCCAGCAGCCAGGGACAGGTAAGCAATGAGCAGTTCTTC. Its protein product is CASSQGQVSNEQFF.

The chain uses TRBV27 and TRBJ1-5, with 7 bases matching TRBD1. The CDR3 consists of 14 residues. Germline trimming cut 6 bases from V and 9 bases from J; bases unmatched to any gene: 11. Germline CDR1 is MNHEY and CDR2 is SMNVEV (reference sequence). CDR3: CASSRDRASWPQHF. The CDR3 DNA follows: TGTGCCAGCAGCCGAGACAGGGCCTCATGGCCCCAGCATTTT.

This rearrangement joins TRBV19 to TRBJ2-3; 7 nucleotides agree with TRBD1. V gave up 4 bases and J gave up 3 bases; unmatched junction bases: 7. The germline CDR1 and CDR2 sequences are LNHDA and SQIVND (reference sequence). The CDR3 totals 15 residues. In nucleotides, the CDR3 is TGTGCCAGTAGTAGGTACAGGGGCGGGACAGATACGCAGTATTTT. Residues: CASSRYRGGTDTQYF.

The chain has TRBV6-5 and TRBJ1-3; unclear D gene. Germline V gives CDR1 MNHEY, CDR2 SVGAGI. The CDR3 spans 16 residues. Trimming left V 4 bases short and J 0 bases short, with 13 bases between. The CDR3 nucleotides are TGTGCCAGCAGTTTGGGCAGGCTCCACTCTGGAAACACCATATATTTT. Protein product: CASSLGRLHSGNTIYF.

This clone was seen a few times. The J gene is TRBJ2-2, the V gene TRBV4-3, with TRBD2 matching 7 bases. After removal of 2 bases from V and 1 base from J, the junction contained 4 bases not matched to a gene. CDR3 length equals 16 residues. The germline CDR1 and CDR2 sequences are LGHNA and YSLEER. The CDR3 sequence: CASSQRGLKNTGELFF. In DNA form, the CDR3 reads TGCGCCAGCAGCCAACGGGGACTAAAGAACACCGGGGAGCTGTTTTTT.

This chain's CDR3 is CASSLGTMGNEQFF. For the CDR3, the DNA is TGCGCCAGCAGCTTGGGGACAATGGGGAATGAGCAGTTCTTC. This chain joins TRBV5-1 and TRBJ2-1; TRBD1 might be the D (5 bases). With 0 bases removed from V and 7 bases from J, the gap between germline ends came to 11 bases. CDR1 SGHRS and CDR2 YFSETQ come from the germline V gene. CDR3 length: 14 amino acids.

This chain links TRBV9 with TRBJ1-1; 10 bases are shared with TRBD1. The CDR3 is 18 residues long. With V trimmed by 1 base and J by 1 base, 10 bases remained unmatched. CDR1 and CDR2 (germline): SGDLS, YYNGEE. CDR3 bases: TGTGCCAGCAGCGTAAATCCGGGACAGGGGTCCTCGAACACTGAAGCTTTCTTT. Translated: CASSVNPGQGSSNTEAFF.

The chain combines TRBV3-1 (or the pseudogene TRBV3-2) with TRBJ1-4; D gene uncertain. The V gene lost 0 bases and the J gene lost 0 bases, with 8 bases spanning the gap. There are 16 residues in the CDR3. Germline V CDR1 and CDR2: LGHDT, YNNKEL (reference sequence). The CDR3 loop reads CASSQDRHATNEKLFF. The CDR3 coding sequence is TGTGCCAGCAGCCAAGACAGGCATGCAACTAATGAAAAACTGTTTTTT.

The V call is TRBV5-1, the J call TRBJ2-5; 11 bases match TRBD2. This CDR3 spans 16 amino acids. In germline, CDR1 is SGHRS, CDR2 YFSETQ. V dropped 5 bases and J dropped 2; count of bases not matched to a gene: 8. CDR3 sequence reads: CASRMLAGGLQETQYF. CDR3 nucleotide sequence: TGCGCCAGCAGAATGCTAGCGGGGGGACTTCAAGAGACCCAGTACTTC.

In DNA form, the CDR3 reads TGTGCCAGCAGTTACGGGCGGGCCTATGGCTACACCTTC. It codes for CASSYGRAYGYTF. The chain joins TRBV6-5 to TRBJ1-2; D not resolved. CDR1 and CDR2 from the germline V gene are MNHEY and SVGAGI. The CDR3 runs to 13 residues. Trimming removed 2 bases from V and 4 bases from J, with 8 bases in between.

The chain combines TRBV18 with TRBJ2-5; 10 bases agree with TRBD2. Trimming cost V 6 bases and J 2 bases; bases outside gene matches: 3. The germline V gene has CDR1 KGHSH and CDR2 LQKENI. The CDR3 has 14 residues. The CDR3: CASSPTSGQETQYF. CDR3 bases: TGTGCCAGCTCCCCGACTAGCGGGCAAGAGACCCAGTACTTC.

This clone showed up just once. The chain has TRBV21-1 and TRBJ2-5; the table's D call TRBD2 went unverified against the DNA. TRBV21-1 is described as a pseudogene. The CDR3 totals 11 residues. The CDR3 region is CASPGEETQYF. As DNA, the CDR3 is TGTGCCAGCCCCGGGGAAGAGACCCAGTACTTC.

This clone was seen only once. The chain is built from TRBV18 and TRBJ2-4; the match to TRBD1 covers 7 bases. CDR3 length: 15 amino acids. J was trimmed by 10 bases and V by 3 bases; bases with no gene match: 12. Germline V gene lookup returns CDR1 KGHSH and CDR2 LQKENI. CDR3: CASSPPGQPIFIQYF. As DNA, the CDR3 is TGTGCCAGCTCACCTCCGGGACAGCCGATATTTATTCAGTACTTC.

The chain combines TRBV19 with TRBJ2-2, with 7 bases that match TRBD1. CDR1 and CDR2 (germline): LNHDA, SQIVND (reference sequence). This CDR3 is 15 amino acids long. The junction had 12 bases not matched to a gene; V was cut back by 11 bases and J by 3 bases. The CDR3 DNA sequence: TGTGCCGTGAGGAAGGACAGGCTTTACACCGGGGAGCTGTTTTTT. Protein: CAVRKDRLYTGELFF.